The next 13 T cell receptor beta chains were all read from a single sample in a study of radiotherapy plus CTLA-4 blockade in lung cancer. The method was immunoSEQ multiplex PCR; TCRdb's version includes in-frame clones alone and lacks a portion of them. The table shows 45,000 or so clones, with around 77% occurring only once. This sample comprised peripheral blood, obtained from a patient treated with radiotherapy plus ipilimumab. The receptors stem from a human donor with non-small cell lung cancer who had stable disease on radiotherapy plus ipilimumab.

The chain combines TRBV2 with TRBJ1-5; TRBD1 aligns across 7 bases. CDR1 is SNHLY and CDR2 is FYNNEI in the germline V gene. V trimming: 5 bases; J trimming: 1 base; junction bases outside the gene matches: 5. The CDR3 has 15 residues. In nucleotides, the CDR3 is TGTGCCAGCAGTCAAGGGACAGTAAGCAATCAGCCCCAGCATTTT. Protein product: CASSQGTVSNQPQHF. The whole variable domain, remainder taken from reference TRBV2 and TRBJ1-5, is EPEVTQTPSHQVTQMGQEVILRCVPISNHLYFYWYRQILGQKVEFLVSFYNNEISEKSEIFDDQFSVERPDGSNFTLKIRSTKLEDSAMYFCASSQGTVSNQPQHFGDGTRLSIL.

The V and J genes are TRBV5-4 and TRBJ2-5, with D perhaps TRBD1 or TRBD2 (6 bases each). The V end lost 6 bases, the J end lost 5 bases, and 17 bases lay between the germline ends. The V gene's germline CDR1 is SGHNT and CDR2 YYREEE (reference sequence). The CDR3 is 14 residues long. This chain's CDR3 is CASTPGQGRETQYF. In DNA, the CDR3 is TGTGCCAGCACCCCGGGTCAGGGGAGGGAGACCCAGTACTTC.

This sequence joins TRBV2 and TRBJ2-3; D is ambiguous. Trimming removed 2 bases from V and 1 base from J, with 7 bases in between. Germline lookup yields CDR1 SNHLY and CDR2 FYNNEI. The CDR3 runs 14 residues. Here the CDR3 DNA reads TGTGCCAGCAGTGAAAGCCAGCGCACAGATACGCAGTATTTT. It yields the protein CASSESQRTDTQYF.

The chain links TRBV19 to TRBJ1-2; 7 bases align to TRBD1. The trim removed 4 bases at V and 4 bases at J, leaving 6 bases unmatched. The CDR3 loop spans 14 amino acids. Germline V CDR1 and CDR2: LNHDA, SQIVND (reference sequence). The CDR3 bases are TGTGCCAGTAGTACCTTCGGGACAGTCTATGGCTACACCTTC. This translates into CASSTFGTVYGYTF.

The chain uses TRBV7-2 and TRBJ2-7; D is uncertain. Germline-derived CDR1 and CDR2 are SGHTA and FQGNSA. There are 13 residues in the CDR3. V lost 6 bases and J lost 2, with 11 bases in between. The CDR3 protein is CASRYGGTYEQYF. The CDR3 DNA sequence: TGTGCCAGCAGATACGGCGGAACCTACGAGCAGTACTTC.

The table lists this clone with a few counts. The J gene is TRBJ1-6, the V gene TRBV2; D possibly corresponds to TRBD1 (5 bases). The CDR3 has 18 residues. Per the germline V gene, CDR1 is SNHLY and CDR2 is FYNNEI. Trimming took 7 bases from V and 0 from J, leaving 19 bases between them. In DNA, the CDR3 is TGTGCCAGCATCCGCCGCACCCCAGGGAACTCCTATAATTCACCCCTCCACTTT. The encoded protein is CASIRRTPGNSYNSPLHF.

This sequence joins TRBV5-1 and TRBJ2-5; 8 positions agree with TRBD1. V was clipped by 4 bases and J by 5 bases; unmatched bases: 7. CDR3 length equals 14 residues. Germline CDR1 SGHRS, CDR2 YFSETQ. The CDR3 DNA is TGCGCCAGCAGCCCGACAGGGGCTTGGGAGACCCAGTACTTC. Residues: CASSPTGAWETQYF.

This clone was seen only a few times. The chain couples TRBV2 to TRBJ1-4, with a possible D match to TRBD1 (5 bases). V shed 3 bases and J shed 10 bases, with 15 bases lying between them. The CDR3 extends over 14 amino acids. Germline values: CDR1 SNHLY, CDR2 FYNNEI. In DNA, the CDR3 is TGTGCCAGCAGTGAGCAGGGTGTGGGATCAAAACTGTTTTTT. Its protein product is CASSEQGVGSKLFF.

The gene calls are TRBV25-1 and TRBJ2-7; D is ambiguous. With 2 bases removed from V and 5 bases from J, the gap between germline ends came to 22 bases. The CDR3 spans 17 residues. Germline V gene data show CDR1 as MGHDK and CDR2 as SYGVNS. The CDR3 reads CASSESRLDPQPHEQYF. The CDR3 DNA follows: TGTGCCAGCAGTGAAAGCAGGCTCGATCCCCAACCCCACGAGCAGTACTTC.

The chain carries TRBV5-6 and TRBJ1-2, with 7 bases aligning to TRBD1. CDR1 and CDR2 (germline): SGHDT, YYEEEE. This CDR3 has 14 amino acids. The junction had 7 bases not matched to a gene; V was cut back by 4 bases and J by 4 bases. CDR3 region: CASSLTGVVYGYTF. CDR3 DNA sequence: TGTGCCAGCAGCCTAACAGGGGTCGTCTATGGCTACACCTTC.

The chain uses TRBV30 and TRBJ1-3, with a weak D call TRBD1 (5 bases). V was pared by 4 bases and J by 4 bases, with 5 bases between. From germline, CDR1 is GTSNPN and CDR2 SVGIG (reference sequence). The CDR3 contains 11 residues. DNA of the CDR3: TGTGCCTGGAACAGGGGAAACACCATATATTTT. Protein sequence: CAWNRGNTIYF. The variable domain in full, completed from reference TRBV30 and TRBJ1-3, reads SQTIHQWPATLVQPVGSPLSLECTVEGTSNPNLYWYRQAAGRGLQLLFYSVGIGQISSEVPQNLSASRPQDRQFILSSKKLLLSDSGFYLCAWNRGNTIYFGEGSWLTVV.

This chain uses TRBV11-3 with TRBJ1-1; D perhaps matches TRBD1 (6 bases). CDR1 is SGHNT and CDR2 is YENEEA in the germline V gene. The CDR3 contains 13 residues. V lost 5 bases to trimming and J lost 1 base, with 8 bases between them. This CDR3 is CASSVQGNTEAFF. The CDR3 nucleotides read TGTGCCAGCAGCGTACAGGGGAACACTGAAGCTTTCTTT.

The chain couples TRBV5-5 to TRBJ1-2; D gene ambiguous. The CDR3 runs 17 residues. The V end was cut by 3 bases, the J end by 4 bases, with 22 bases between. Germline loops: CDR1 SGHKS, CDR2 YYEKEE (reference sequence). CDR3: CASSWNADGLGLYGYTF. CDR3 DNA sequence: TGTGCCAGCAGCTGGAATGCGGACGGGCTAGGCCTCTATGGCTACACCTTC.